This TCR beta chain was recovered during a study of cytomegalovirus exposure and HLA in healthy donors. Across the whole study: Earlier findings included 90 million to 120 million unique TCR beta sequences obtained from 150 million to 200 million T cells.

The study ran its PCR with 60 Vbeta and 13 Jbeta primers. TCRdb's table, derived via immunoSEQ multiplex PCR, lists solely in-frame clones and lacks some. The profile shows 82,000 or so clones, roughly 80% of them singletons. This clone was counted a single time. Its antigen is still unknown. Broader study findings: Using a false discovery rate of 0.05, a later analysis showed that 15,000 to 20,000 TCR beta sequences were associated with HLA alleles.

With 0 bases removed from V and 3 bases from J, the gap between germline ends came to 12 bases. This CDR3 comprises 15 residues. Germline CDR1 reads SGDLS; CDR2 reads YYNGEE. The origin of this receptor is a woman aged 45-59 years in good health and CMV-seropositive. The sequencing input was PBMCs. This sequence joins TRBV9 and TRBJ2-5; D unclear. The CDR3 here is CASSVGHSQKETQYF. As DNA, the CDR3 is TGTGCCAGCAGCGTAGGCCACTCCCAAAAAGAGACCCAGTACTTC.